These 30 T cell receptor beta chains came from one sample sequenced in a study of early T cells in non-severe SARS-CoV-2 infection. TCRdb processed the 5' RACE reads anew with MiXCR; each CDR3 protein has one entry. The repertoire includes more than 45,000 distinct CDR3 sequences, around 12% of them detected once, and less than 6% sits in the top ten. The sample was whole blood. The receptor set was obtained from an adult who was a healthcare worker with PCR-confirmed SARS-CoV-2 infection or an uninfected control (not recorded which).

This clonotype was seen many times. The V gene is TRBV6-2 or TRBV6-3, the J gene TRBJ2-6; TRBD1 matches at 7 bases. The CDR3 has 17 amino acids. Germline V gives CDR1 MNHEY, CDR2 SVGEGT. V lost 2 bases to trimming and J lost 3 bases; unmatched junction nucleotides: 7. Here the CDR3 reads CASSYVTGDYGANVLTF. CDR3 in DNA: TGTGCCAGCAGTTACGTAACAGGGGATTATGGGGCCAACGTCCTGACTTTC.

The chain couples TRBV20-1 to TRBJ2-7; D call uncertain. The CDR3 has 13 residues. Deletions cut 2 bases from V and 7 bases from J, with 15 bases between. From germline, CDR1 is DFQATT and CDR2 SNEGSKA (reference sequence). The CDR3 spells CSARNSLPAEQYF. For the CDR3, the DNA is TGCAGTGCTAGAAACTCCTTACCGGCGGAGCAGTACTTC.

This chain joins TRBV20-1 and TRBJ2-1; TRBD2 is a possible D gene (6 bases). V lost 5 bases to trimming and J lost 4 bases, with 15 bases between them. The CDR3 sequence is 14 residues long. Germline values: CDR1 DFQATT, CDR2 SNEGSKA (reference sequence). CDR3 amino acids: CSALGGPMYNEQFF. CDR3 DNA: TGCAGTGCTCTTGGAGGGCCAATGTACAATGAGCAGTTCTTC.

The V gene is TRBV25-1, the J gene TRBJ2-7; 12 nucleotides align to TRBD1. The V gene end was trimmed by 4 bases and the J gene end by 5 bases; junction bases not matched to a gene: 6. CDR3 size: 15 residues. The germline V gene has CDR1 MGHDK and CDR2 SYGVNS. CDR3 DNA sequence: TGTGCCAGCAGTGGCGCCGGGACAGGGGGCCACGAGCAGTACTTC. It yields the protein CASSGAGTGGHEQYF.

In this sample, this clonotype turned up a few times. The V and J genes are TRBV4-3 and TRBJ1-4; no clear D gene. The germline CDR1 and CDR2 sequences are LGHNA and YSLEER. V was clipped by 3 bases and J by 0 bases, with 8 bases between them. CDR3 length: 15 residues. The CDR3 here is CASSHTSATNEKLFF. CDR3 DNA: TGCGCCAGCAGCCACACCAGTGCAACTAATGAAAAACTGTTTTTT.

This clonotype showed up just a few times. The chain has TRBV7-9 and TRBJ2-5; D unclear. V lost 2 bases and J lost 1, with 5 bases in between. CDR3 length: 13 amino acids. Per germline, CDR1 SEHNR and CDR2 FQNEAQ (reference sequence). CDR3 sequence: CASSLRSQETQYF. The CDR3 DNA reads as TGTGCCAGCAGCTTACGGAGCCAAGAGACCCAGTACTTC.

This clonotype was counted ten times or more. The chain links TRBV6-5 to TRBJ1-2, with D uncertain. The CDR3 runs to 13 residues. Looked up from germline, CDR1 is MNHEY and CDR2 is SVGAGI. V lost 5 bases, J lost 0 bases, and 7 bases lay in between. The CDR3 here is CASSRNSNYGYTF. The CDR3 DNA reads TGTGCCAGCAGTCGCAATTCTAACTATGGCTACACCTTC.

At least ten counts were recorded for this clonotype. This sequence joins TRBV24-1 and TRBJ2-1; 10 bases agree with TRBD2. The CDR3 sequence is 22 residues long. The V gene's germline CDR1 is KGHDR and CDR2 SFDVKD. V lost 3 bases, J lost 2 bases, and 21 bases stayed unmatched. DNA of the CDR3: TGTGCCACCAGTGATCCCCCGGGGGGAAGCGGGAGGGCCAAGGCGGCCTACAATGAGCAGTTCTTC. This translates into CATSDPPGGSGRAKAAYNEQFF.

In its sample, this clonotype was seen a few times. This rearrangement joins TRBV4-1 to TRBJ1-4, with D unresolved. Per germline, CDR1 MGHRA and CDR2 YSYEKL. The CDR3 is 17 amino acids. With 0 bases removed from V and 8 bases from J, the gap between germline ends came to 19 bases. The CDR3: CASSQDPVLAHWEKLFF. In DNA, the CDR3 is TGCGCCAGCAGCCAAGATCCGGTCCTGGCACACTGGGAAAAACTGTTTTTT.

The chain employs TRBV29-1 and TRBJ2-3, with 10 nucleotides matching TRBD2. This CDR3 contains 12 residues. Germline CDR1 is SQVTM and CDR2 is ANQGSEA. CDR3 nucleotide sequence: TGCTCTACTAGCGGGGGCACAGATACGCAGTATTTT. Protein: CSTSGGTDTQYF.

The chain carries TRBV20-1 and TRBJ2-4, with 10 bases identical to TRBD2. Germline CDR1 reads DFQATT; CDR2 reads SNEGSKA (reference sequence). CDR3 length: 14 residues. V dropped 5 bases and J dropped 6; count of bases not matched to a gene: 7. The CDR3 nucleotides read TGCAGTGCTCCCCCGGCTAGCGGGGGAAACATTCAGTACTTC. Amino acids: CSAPPASGGNIQYF.

This clonotype was seen at least ten times. V gene TRBV18 combines with J gene TRBJ2-1; a weak D match, TRBD2 (5 bases). Germline V gives CDR1 KGHSH, CDR2 LQKENI. This CDR3 has 17 residues. The ends were cut back, 3 bases at V and 2 bases at J, with 17 bases in the middle. CDR3 sequence: CASSPNRGSLAYNEQFF. Here the CDR3 DNA reads TGTGCCAGCTCACCGAACAGAGGGTCCCTAGCCTACAATGAGCAGTTCTTC.

Here the CDR3 DNA reads TGTGCCAGCTCACGAGATACAACTAGCAGCCCAGATACGCAGTATTTT. Protein sequence: CASSRDTTSSPDTQYF. This chain connects TRBV18 to TRBJ2-3; possibly TRBD2 for D (6 bases). Between the trimmed V and J ends, which lost 4 bases and 4 bases, there was a span of 18 bases. The CDR3 totals 16 residues. Germline assignment: CDR1 KGHSH and CDR2 LQKENI.

This clonotype appeared many times. V gene TRBV11-2 combines with J gene TRBJ2-7; D might be TRBD2 (5 bases). CDR3 size: 14 residues. CDR1 is SGHAT, CDR2 FQNNGV, per germline. V was clipped by 2 bases and J by 6 bases, with 14 bases between them. The CDR3 DNA is TGTGCCAGCAGCTTATGGGGAAAGGCGGGCGAGCAGTACTTC. This codes for CASSLWGKAGEQYF. Based on the CDR3 plus reference TRBV11-2 and TRBJ2-7, the full variable domain is EAGVAQSPRYKIIEKRQSVAFWCNPISGHATLYWYQQILGQGPKLLIQFQNNGVVDDSQLPKDRFSAERLKGVDSTLKIQPAKLEDSAVYLCASSLWGKAGEQYFGPGTRLTVT.

The rearrangement joins TRBV5-5 to TRBJ1-4, with 9 bases that match TRBD1. CDR1 SGHKS and CDR2 YYEKEE come from the germline V gene (reference sequence). This CDR3 has 15 amino acids. The ends lost 2 bases at V and 4 bases at J; junction bases unmatched: 3. The CDR3 region has the DNA TGTGCCAGCAGCTTCACAGGGGGCGATAATGAAAAACTGTTTTTT. Translating it yields CASSFTGGDNEKLFF. Supplemented by reference TRBV5-5 and TRBJ1-4, the full variable domain reads DAGVTQSPTHLIKTRGQQVTLRCSPISGHKSVSWYQQVLGQGPQFIFQYYEKEERGRGNFPDRFSARQFPNYSSELNVNALLLGDSALYLCASSFTGGDNEKLFFGSGTQLSVL.

In this sample, this clonotype turned up a few times. This chain connects TRBV2 to TRBJ2-3; 8 bases match TRBD2. The CDR3 has 15 residues. The germline V gene encodes CDR1 SNHLY and CDR2 FYNNEI. J was trimmed by 5 bases and V by 3 bases; bases with no gene match: 7. The CDR3 sequence is CASSDQREIGDTQYF. CDR3 DNA: TGTGCCAGCAGTGACCAGCGGGAGATCGGAGATACGCAGTATTTT.

This clonotype was counted ten times or more. The chain uses TRBV7-2 and TRBJ2-7; D may correspond to TRBD1 or TRBD2 (6 bases each). The CDR3 extends over 14 amino acids. Trimming took off 3 bases at V and 3 bases at J, with 12 bases between the two ends. CDR1 is SGHTA, CDR2 FQGNSA, per germline. The CDR3: CASSFSGGDYEQYF. The CDR3, as DNA: TGTGCCAGCAGCTTTTCCGGGGGCGACTACGAGCAGTACTTC.

This clonotype was counted a few times. The gene calls are TRBV15 and TRBJ2-7; weak D call: TRBD1 (5 bases). This CDR3 contains 13 residues. The germline CDR1 and CDR2 sequences are LNHNV and YYDKDF (reference sequence). With 1 base removed from V and 3 bases from J, the gap between germline ends came to 7 bases. The CDR3 region is CATSRVQDYEQYF. As DNA, the CDR3 is TGTGCCACCAGCAGAGTACAGGACTACGAGCAGTACTTC.

CDR3: CSVTGGYFSYNEQFF. The CDR3 nucleotides are TGCAGCGTAACAGGGGGATACTTCTCCTACAATGAGCAGTTCTTC. The chain links TRBV29-1 to TRBJ2-1, with 8 bases identical to TRBD1. Unmatched junction bases numbered 7, after V lost 6 bases and J lost 0 bases. The CDR3 length is 15 residues. Germline CDR1 SQVTM, CDR2 ANQGSEA.

Many counts were recorded for this clonotype. The V gene is TRBV5-1, the J gene TRBJ2-3; maybe TRBD2 (5 bases). Germline CDR1 reads SGHRS; CDR2 reads YFSETQ. Trimming removed 6 bases from V and 0 bases from J, with 14 bases in between. This CDR3 has 15 amino acids. The chain's CDR3 is CASTRGAVSTDTQYF. The CDR3 coding sequence is TGCGCCAGCACCCGAGGAGCGGTGAGCACAGATACGCAGTATTTT.

The chain has TRBV10-3 and TRBJ1-5; D is possibly TRBD1 (6 bases). The CDR3 covers 13 residues. Between the trimmed V and J ends, which lost 10 bases and 6 bases, there was a span of 16 bases. Germline CDR1 ENHRY, CDR2 SYGVKD. The CDR3 protein is CATGAGGSQPQHF. DNA for the CDR3: TGTGCCACCGGGGCGGGGGGCAGTCAGCCCCAGCATTTT.

This clonotype appeared many times. The V call is TRBV29-1, the J call TRBJ2-5; possibly TRBD2 for D (6 bases). This CDR3 has 13 amino acids. V was clipped by 5 bases and J by 4 bases, with 14 bases between them. The germline V gene encodes CDR1 SQVTM and CDR2 ANQGSEA. CDR3 sequence (DNA): TGCAGCGTTCCGTCTAGCGCCGTAGAGACCCAGTACTTC. Residues: CSVPSSAVETQYF.

Ten or more counts support this clonotype. The V and J genes are TRBV12-5 and TRBJ1-6; 7 nucleotides line up with TRBD1. The CDR3 spans 17 residues. The germline CDR1 and CDR2 sequences are LGHNT and FRNRAP. V lost 2 bases and J lost 9; bases outside the gene matches: 13. CDR3 residues: CASGLPTVGQYGSPLHF. In nucleotides, the CDR3 is TGTGCTAGTGGTTTGCCCACCGTGGGACAGTACGGTTCACCCCTCCACTTT.

In its sample, this clonotype was seen a few times. The chain links TRBV29-1 to TRBJ1-5; maybe TRBD1 (5 bases). Per germline, CDR1 SQVTM and CDR2 ANQGSEA. The length of the CDR3 is 12 residues. Trimming cost V 4 bases and J 4 bases, with 8 bases left between them. The CDR3 bases are TGCAGCGTTGCGGGGCAGAATCAGCCCCAGCATTTT. As protein: CSVAGQNQPQHF.

The chain links TRBV12-3 or TRBV12-4 to TRBJ1-6; 8 nucleotides align to TRBD1. Losses at the gene ends were 1 base for V and 7 bases for J; bases not matched to a gene: 0. The CDR3 runs 14 residues. CDR3 DNA sequence: TGTGCCAGCAGTTTAGGACAGGGGAATTCACCCCTCCACTTT. This sequence encodes CASSLGQGNSPLHF.

This clonotype was counted at least ten times. The genes are TRBV6-5 and TRBJ2-4; D remains unclear. The V end lost 7 bases, the J end lost 6 bases, and 10 bases lay between the germline ends. Germline CDR1 MNHEY, CDR2 SVGAGI. The CDR3 extends over 12 amino acids. The CDR3 region is CASIERANIQYF. The CDR3, as DNA: TGTGCCAGCATCGAGCGAGCAAACATTCAGTACTTC.

This chain uses TRBV20-1 with TRBJ2-4, with D unclear. Germline loops: CDR1 DFQATT, CDR2 SNEGSKA (reference sequence). Trimming took 4 bases from V and 6 from J, leaving 22 bases between them. The CDR3 length is 16 residues. The CDR3 DNA is TGCAGTGCTACCGGACCCTCTCCATCCCAAAGAAACATTCAGTACTTC. Amino acid sequence: CSATGPSPSQRNIQYF.

The chain uses TRBV18 and TRBJ2-3; TRBD1 agrees at 7 bases. This CDR3 is built from 14 residues. V shed 2 bases and J 4 bases; nucleotides not matched to a gene: 3. CDR1 and CDR2 from the germline V gene are KGHSH and LQKENI. The CDR3 here is CASSPTGASDTQYF. DNA for the CDR3: TGTGCCAGCTCACCAACAGGGGCTTCAGATACGCAGTATTTT.

This clonotype was observed at least ten times. The V gene is TRBV4-3, the J gene TRBJ2-7; 11 positions agree with TRBD1. Germline V gives CDR1 LGHNA, CDR2 YSLEER. The CDR3 covers 17 residues. The ends lost 4 bases at V and 5 bases at J; junction bases unmatched: 13. The CDR3 bases are TGCGCCAGCAGCCCGAAGCCAGCGGGACAGGGGGGGAACGAGCAGTACTTC. Protein product: CASSPKPAGQGGNEQYF.

The sample holds a few counts of this clonotype. V and J are TRBV7-8 and TRBJ1-1; D remains ambiguous. This CDR3 contains 14 residues. Trimming removed 3 bases at V and 4 bases at J, with 12 bases between. Germline CDR1 is SGHVS and CDR2 is FQNEAQ. This CDR3 reads CASSFPGRTTEAFF. The CDR3 DNA is TGTGCCAGCAGCTTTCCCGGCAGGACCACTGAAGCTTTCTTT.